Below, 7 T cell receptor beta chains from the same sample are listed, as sequenced in a study of vaccination effects on CD4 cells after COVID-19. After expansion with viral peptide pools in the ViraFEST assay, antigen-specific CD4+ T cells were sequenced. Upon completion of around eleven days in culture, CD4+ T cells were isolated. Each person got two doses of an mRNA SARS-CoV-2 vaccine, BNT162b2 or mRNA-1273. Profiling relied on immunoSEQ multiplex PCR, and the TCRdb table lists in-frame clones only, not all of them. This table has around 30,000 clones, roughly 77% appearing once. These TCRs' antigens remain unknown. Sequences were derived from CD4+ T cells from PBMCs cultured with HCoV-229E spike peptides, sampled after COVID-19 vaccination. These receptors were collected from a human donor who received a COVID-19 vaccine.

This clone occurred a few times. This chain connects TRBV6-4 to TRBJ2-2, with D possibly being TRBD1 or TRBD2 (5 bases each). The V gene's germline CDR1 is MRHNA and CDR2 SNTAGT. V was cut by 4 bases and J by 3 bases, with 9 bases left in between. The CDR3 sequence is 14 residues long. The DNA of the CDR3 is TGTGCCAGCAGTGTAGTGGGGGACACCGGGGAGCTGTTTTTT. Translated, it gives CASSVVGDTGELFF.

The chain employs TRBV18 and TRBJ2-3; the D gene could be TRBD1 or TRBD2 (5 bases each). This CDR3 comprises 14 residues. With 3 bases removed from V and 8 bases from J, the gap between germline ends came to 15 bases. Germline CDR1 and CDR2: KGHSH and LQKENI. CDR3 in DNA: TGTGCCAGCTCACCGGGGGTCCTTACGGGTACGCAGTATTTT. It translates to CASSPGVLTGTQYF.

This rearrangement joins TRBV29-1 to TRBJ2-7; 8 bases map to TRBD2. The CDR3 runs 16 residues. CDR1 is SQVTM, CDR2 ANQGSEA, per germline. Germline trimming cut 1 base from V and 3 bases from J; bases unmatched to any gene: 11. For the CDR3, the DNA is TGCAGCGTTGAAGGTTACGGGGCGGGGGGCCTCTACGAGCAGTACTTC. Its translation is CSVEGYGAGGLYEQYF.

This chain links TRBV6-5 with TRBJ1-2; weak D call: TRBD1 (5 bases). V lost 0 bases to trimming and J lost 0 bases, with 8 bases between them. The germline V gene has CDR1 MNHEY and CDR2 SVGAGI. The CDR3 covers 15 residues. CDR3 sequence reads: CASSYSRQSNYGYTF. The CDR3 DNA follows: TGTGCCAGCAGTTACTCGCGACAGTCTAACTATGGCTACACCTTC.

The V call is TRBV12-3 or TRBV12-4, the J call TRBJ2-2; D uncertain. This CDR3 has 13 residues. V shed 0 bases and J shed 6 bases, with 5 bases lying between them. In DNA, the CDR3 is TGTGCCAGCAGTTTAGCTAAGCCCGGGGAGCTGTTTTTT. It is translated as CASSLAKPGELFF.

The chain carries TRBV30 and TRBJ2-5, with a possible D match to TRBD1 (5 bases). Germline CDR1 reads GTSNPN; CDR2 reads SVGIG (reference sequence). The length of the CDR3 is 13 residues. The germline V and J ends were trimmed by 6 bases and 1 base, with 12 bases remaining between them. The CDR3 sequence: CACSTAFQETQYF. CDR3 DNA sequence: TGTGCCTGTTCGACAGCGTTCCAAGAGACCCAGTACTTC. The variable domain in full, with the rest retrieved from reference TRBV30 and TRBJ2-5, is SQTIHQWPATLVQPVGSPLSLECTVEGTSNPNLYWYRQAAGRGLQLLFYSVGIGQISSEVPQNLSASRPQDRQFILSSKKLLLSDSGFYLCACSTAFQETQYFGPGTRLLVL.

The V gene is TRBV27, the J gene TRBJ1-2; no clear D gene. The CDR3 extends over 12 amino acids. V was clipped by 9 bases and J by 7 bases, with 15 bases between them. Germline CDR1 and CDR2: MNHEY and SMNVEV (reference sequence). The chain's CDR3 is CASRTVRGGYTF. CDR3 nucleotides: TGTGCCAGTCGGACGGTCCGCGGTGGCTACACCTTC.